This section outlines one T cell receptor (beta chain) sequence together with its context. Its antigen is not identified. Assay: immunoSEQ multiplex PCR; the TCRdb copy retains only in-frame clones and omits some. The table shows about 24,000 clones, with about 86% occurring only once. This entry comes from a study of T cells in localized non-small cell lung cancer. General observations from the study: Tumor showed lower T cell clonality than uninvolved adjacent lung, where it was highest. Among the top 100 tumor clones, a median about 52 appeared in adjacent lung.

This specimen consisted of PBMCs, obtained before any cancer treatment. The TCR was taken from a man aged 40 to 75 with stage II lung adenocarcinoma.

Written as DNA, the CDR3 is TGTGCCAGCAGCTCGCCAGGTAATGAGCAGTTCTTC. Translation: CASSSPGNEQFF. The V and J genes are TRBV7-6 and TRBJ2-1; D is unclear. Germline assignment: CDR1 SGHVS and CDR2 FNYEAQ. The CDR3 has 12 amino acids. Trimming took off 4 bases at V and 7 bases at J, with 8 bases between the two ends. Drawing the rest from reference TRBV7-6 and TRBJ2-1, the complete variable domain is GAGVSQSPRYKVTKRGQDVALRCDPISGHVSLYWYRQALGQGPEFLTYFNYEAQQDKSGLPNDRFSAERPEGSISTLTIQRTEQRDSAMYRCASSSPGNEQFFGPGTRLTVL.